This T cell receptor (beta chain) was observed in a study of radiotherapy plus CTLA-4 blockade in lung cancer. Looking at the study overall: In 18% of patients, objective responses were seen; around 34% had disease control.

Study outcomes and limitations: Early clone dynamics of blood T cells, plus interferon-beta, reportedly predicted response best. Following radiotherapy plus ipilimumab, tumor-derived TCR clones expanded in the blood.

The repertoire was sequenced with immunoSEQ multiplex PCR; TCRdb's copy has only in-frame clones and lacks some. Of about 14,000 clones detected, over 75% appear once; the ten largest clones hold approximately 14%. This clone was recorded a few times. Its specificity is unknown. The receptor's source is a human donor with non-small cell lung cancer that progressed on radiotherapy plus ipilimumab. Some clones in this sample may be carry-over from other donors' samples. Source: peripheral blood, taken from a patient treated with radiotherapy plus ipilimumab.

The CDR3 is CASSRQQNQPQHF. The CDR3 DNA reads as TGTGCCAGCAGCCGACAGCAAAATCAGCCCCAGCATTTT. The rearrangement joins TRBV27 to TRBJ1-5, with TRBD1 as a possible D gene (5 bases). This CDR3 has 13 amino acids. V was clipped by 6 bases and J by 4 bases, with 10 bases between them. Per germline, CDR1 MNHEY and CDR2 SMNVEV (reference sequence).